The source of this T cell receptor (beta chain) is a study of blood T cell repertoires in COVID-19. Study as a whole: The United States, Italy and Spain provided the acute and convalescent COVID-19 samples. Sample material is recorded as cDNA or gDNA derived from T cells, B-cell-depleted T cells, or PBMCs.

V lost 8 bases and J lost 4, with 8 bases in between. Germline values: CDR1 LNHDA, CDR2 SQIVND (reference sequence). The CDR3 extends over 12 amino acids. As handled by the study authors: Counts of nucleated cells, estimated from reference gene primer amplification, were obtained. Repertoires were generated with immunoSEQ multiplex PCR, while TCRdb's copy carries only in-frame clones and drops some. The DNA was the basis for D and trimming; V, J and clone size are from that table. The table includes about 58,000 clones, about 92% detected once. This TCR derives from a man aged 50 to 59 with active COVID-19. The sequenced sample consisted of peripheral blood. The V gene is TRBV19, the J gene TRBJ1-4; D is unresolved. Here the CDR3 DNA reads TGTGCCAGTCGGACTCTTAATGAAAAACTGTTTTTT. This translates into CASRTLNEKLFF.